This T cell receptor beta chain was sequenced during a study of blood T cell repertoires in COVID-19. V trimming: 2 bases; J trimming: 2 bases; junction bases outside the gene matches: 7. The germline gives CDR1 MNHNS, CDR2 SASEGT. The CDR3 covers 16 residues. This clone appeared once. Recruitment covered roughly 22 US areas and drew participants whose ages spanned roughly 18 to 90 years. Cohorts were assigned according to the clinical history that participants reported. The data were produced by immunoSEQ multiplex PCR, yet TCRdb's version contains in-frame clones alone and is incomplete. The table lists some 330,000 clones, 70% to 90% of them singletons, with approximately 1.8% in the top ten.

This chain uses TRBV6-1 with TRBJ2-3, with 7 nucleotides matching TRBD1. This sequence originates from a man between 40 and 49 years old in a cohort exposed to, infected with or recovered from COVID-19 (not recorded which). The sample comprised PBMCs or T cells enriched from blood (not recorded which). The CDR3: CASSEQSDRVTDTQYF. CDR3 in DNA: TGTGCCAGCAGTGAACAGTCAGACAGGGTCACAGATACGCAGTATTTT.